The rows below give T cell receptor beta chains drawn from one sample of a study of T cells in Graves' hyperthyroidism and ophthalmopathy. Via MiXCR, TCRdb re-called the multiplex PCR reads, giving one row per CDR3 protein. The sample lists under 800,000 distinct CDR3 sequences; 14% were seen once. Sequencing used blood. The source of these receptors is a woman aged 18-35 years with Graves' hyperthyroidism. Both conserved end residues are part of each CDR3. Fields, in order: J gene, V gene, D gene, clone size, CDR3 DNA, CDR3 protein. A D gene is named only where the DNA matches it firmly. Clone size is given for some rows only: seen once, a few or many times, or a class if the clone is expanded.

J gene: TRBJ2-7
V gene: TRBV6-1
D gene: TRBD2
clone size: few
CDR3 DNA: TGTGCCAGCAGTGAAAGGGGGACTAGCGGGAAAATGGAGCAGTACTTC
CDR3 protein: CASSERGTSGKMEQYF

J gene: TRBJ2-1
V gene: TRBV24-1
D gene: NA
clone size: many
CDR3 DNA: TGTGCCACCAGTGACAAGCGGCCCTACAATGAGCAGTTCTTC
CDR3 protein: CATSDKRPYNEQFF

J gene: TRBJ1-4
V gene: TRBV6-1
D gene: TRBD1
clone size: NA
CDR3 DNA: TGTGCCAGCAGATTGACAGGGCAGGGCGAAAAACTGTTTTTT
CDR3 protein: CASRLTGQGEKLFF

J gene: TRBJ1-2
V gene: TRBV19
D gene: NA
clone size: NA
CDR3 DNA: TGTGCCAGTAGTATCGTCGCCAGCAACTATGGCTACACCTTC
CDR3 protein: CASSIVASNYGYTF

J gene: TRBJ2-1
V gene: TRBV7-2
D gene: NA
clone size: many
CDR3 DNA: TGTGCCAGCAGCTTAAAATACCCCACCGGGGCCCTATCCTACAATGAGCAGTTCTTC
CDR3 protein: CASSLKYPTGALSYNEQFF

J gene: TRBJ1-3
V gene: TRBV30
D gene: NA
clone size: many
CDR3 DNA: TGTGCCTGGAGCGGAGGACCCAACTCTGGAAACACCATATATTTT
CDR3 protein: CAWSGGPNSGNTIYF

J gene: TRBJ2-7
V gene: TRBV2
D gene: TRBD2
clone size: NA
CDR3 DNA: TGTGCCAGCAGTGATAGGCTAGCGGGAGTTTCCGAGCAGTACTTC
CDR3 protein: CASSDRLAGVSEQYF

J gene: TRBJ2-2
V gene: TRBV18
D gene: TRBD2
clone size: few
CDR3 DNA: TGTGCCAGCTCACCTTTAATAGCGGGAGACCCCGGGGAGCTGTTTTTT
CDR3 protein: CASSPLIAGDPGELFF

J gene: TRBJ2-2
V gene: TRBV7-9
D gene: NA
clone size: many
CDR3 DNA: TGTGCCAGCAGCTTAATCCCCAGGGCAGGGGAGCTGTTTTTT
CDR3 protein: CASSLIPRAGELFF

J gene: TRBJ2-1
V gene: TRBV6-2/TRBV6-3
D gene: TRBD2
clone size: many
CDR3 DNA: TGTGCCAGCAGTTACTCGGAGCGGGAGTGTGAGCAGTTCTTC
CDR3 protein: CASSYSERECEQFF

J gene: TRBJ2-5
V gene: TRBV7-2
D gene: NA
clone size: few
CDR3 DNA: TGTGCCAGCATAAGAGTAGGGGGTGGGATCCTCGGGGAGACCCAGTACTTC
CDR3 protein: CASIRVGGGILGETQYF

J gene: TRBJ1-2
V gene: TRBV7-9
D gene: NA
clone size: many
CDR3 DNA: TGTGCCAGCAGCTTATCTCAGGAGCGTGGCTACACCTTC
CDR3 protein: CASSLSQERGYTF

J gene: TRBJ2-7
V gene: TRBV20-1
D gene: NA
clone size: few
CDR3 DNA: TGCAGTGCTAGAGAGCCTAGCTTCGGTTACGAGCAGTACTTC
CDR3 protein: CSAREPSFGYEQYF

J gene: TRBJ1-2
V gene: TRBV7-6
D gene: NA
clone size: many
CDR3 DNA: TGTGCCAGCAGCTTATTTGGTGGGAGAGATAAGAGAATGCTCCATGGCTACACCTTC
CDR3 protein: CASSLFGGRDKRMLHGYTF

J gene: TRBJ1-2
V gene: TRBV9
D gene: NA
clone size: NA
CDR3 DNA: TGTGCCAGCAGCGTAGGGTGGACTGGGGAGTTTGGGGGCTACACCTTC
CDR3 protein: CASSVGWTGEFGGYTF

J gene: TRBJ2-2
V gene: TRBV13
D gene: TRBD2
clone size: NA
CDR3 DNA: TGTGCCAGCAGCCACACTAGCGGGAAATACACCGGGGAGCTGTTTTTT
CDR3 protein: CASSHTSGKYTGELFF

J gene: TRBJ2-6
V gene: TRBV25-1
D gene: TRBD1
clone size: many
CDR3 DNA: TGTGCCAGCAGTGAGACTACCGGATCCGGGACAGGGTTCGGGGCCAACGTCCTGACTTTC
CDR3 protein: CASSETTGSGTGFGANVLTF

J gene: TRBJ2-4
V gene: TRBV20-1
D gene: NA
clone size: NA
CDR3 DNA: TGCAGTGCTAGAGTGGGGGGCAGGGAAAACATTCAGTACTTC
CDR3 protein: CSARVGGRENIQYF